These 16 T cell receptor beta chains share one sample of origin, sequenced in a study of Tregs in tolerant kidney transplant recipients. Only in-frame clones appear in the TCRdb table, and some are missing; sequencing was by immunoSEQ multiplex PCR. The sample records tens of thousands of clones, 85% to 90% being singletons. The sample here was CD4+ T cells from blood, taken before the transplant. All receptors derive from a human donor who received a combined kidney and bone marrow transplant.

This chain links TRBV18 with TRBJ2-3, with TRBD2 as a possible D gene (8 bases). Germline CDR1 and CDR2: KGHSH and LQKENI. This CDR3 spans 17 amino acids. The germline V and J ends were trimmed by 1 base and 1 base, with 15 bases remaining between them. The CDR3 DNA follows: TGTGCCAGCTCACCACTAGGGACAGCGGGGGGCACAGATACGCAGTATTTT. As protein: CASSPLGTAGGTDTQYF. The variable domain in full, with the rest retrieved from reference TRBV18 and TRBJ2-3, is NAGVMQNPRHLVRRRGQEARLRCSPMKGHSHVYWYRQLPEEGLKFMVYLQKENIIDESGMPKERFSAEFPKEGPSILRIQQVVRGDSAAYFCASSPLGTAGGTDTQYFGPGTRLTVL.

This clone was observed once. The V gene is TRBV7-2, the J gene TRBJ1-2; no clear D gene. Germline V lookup: CDR1 SGHTA, CDR2 FQGNSA. CDR3 size: 14 residues. The V gene lost 5 bases and the J gene lost 0 bases, with 10 bases spanning the gap. As DNA, the CDR3 is TGTGCCAGCAGCCCCGGACTGGCTAACTATGGCTACACCTTC. Residues: CASSPGLANYGYTF.

The chain joins TRBV9 to TRBJ2-1; 10 bases are shared with TRBD2. The CDR3 is 16 amino acids. The J segment lost 0 bases and the V segment lost 2 bases, leaving 2 bases of the junction unmatched. Germline V gene lookup returns CDR1 SGDLS and CDR2 YYNGEE. CDR3 nucleotide sequence: TGTGCCAGCAGCGTCACTAGCGGGATCTCCTACAATGAGCAGTTCTTC. Its translation: CASSVTSGISYNEQFF.

The gene calls are TRBV7-9 and TRBJ2-7; 10 nucleotides agree with TRBD2. The V gene's germline CDR1 is SEHNR and CDR2 FQNEAQ (reference sequence). The trim removed 5 bases at V and 7 bases at J, leaving 5 bases unmatched. CDR3 size: 13 residues. The CDR3 coding sequence is TGTGCCAGCAGCCCTCTAGCGGGAGTTGAGCAGTACTTC. Residues: CASSPLAGVEQYF.

Written as DNA, the CDR3 is TGTGCCAGCAGCCAAGTAGCGGGAGTTGGTGAGCAGTTCTTC. Its protein is CASSQVAGVGEQFF. The chain uses TRBV14 and TRBJ2-1, with 9 bases that match TRBD2. This CDR3 has 14 amino acids. V lost 1 base, J lost 9 bases, and 4 bases stayed unmatched. Germline CDR1 and CDR2: SGHDN and FVKESK.

This clone was detected once. V is TRBV7-2 and J is TRBJ1-1; D is ambiguous. V lost 5 bases and J lost 1, with 8 bases in between. The CDR3 covers 13 residues. Per germline, CDR1 SGHTA and CDR2 FQGNSA. CDR3 bases: TGTGCCAGCAGCGAAGGAGCGAACACTGAAGCTTTCTTT. Its translation: CASSEGANTEAFF.

The chain recombines TRBV5-4 with TRBJ2-1; TRBD2 matches at 12 bases. Germline V lookup: CDR1 SGHNT, CDR2 YYREEE (reference sequence). J lost 4 bases, V lost 1 base, and 6 bases had no gene match. The CDR3 has 17 residues. This chain's CDR3 is CASSLLTGTSGYNEQFF. In nucleotides, the CDR3 is TGTGCCAGCAGCTTGCTGACCGGGACTAGCGGGTACAATGAGCAGTTCTTC.

This rearrangement joins TRBV28 to TRBJ1-5; TRBD1 aligns across 7 bases. The CDR3 runs to 15 residues. Trimming took 5 bases from V and 2 from J; bases not matched to a gene: 6. The V gene's germline CDR1 is MDHEN and CDR2 SYDVKM. CDR3 in DNA: TGTGCCAGCAGTGACGGGACAGCCGGCAATCAGCCCCAGCATTTT. Encoded protein: CASSDGTAGNQPQHF.

The gene calls are TRBV5-1 and TRBJ2-6; tentatively, D is TRBD1 (5 bases). V was cut by 4 bases and J by 0 bases, with 8 bases left in between. The CDR3 runs to 15 residues. Per germline, CDR1 SGHRS and CDR2 YFSETQ. The CDR3 nucleotides are TGCGCCAGCAGCATAGGGGACTCTGGGGCCAACGTCCTGACTTTC. Residues: CASSIGDSGANVLTF.

This sequence joins TRBV11-3 and TRBJ2-3; D perhaps matches TRBD1 (6 bases). CDR1 is SGHNT, CDR2 YENEEA, per germline. The CDR3 contains 14 residues. V lost 5 bases, J lost 3 bases, and 12 bases lay in between. CDR3 DNA: TGTGCCAGCAGCCCGGACAGACCAACAGATACGCAGTATTTT. Translating gives CASSPDRPTDTQYF. Using reference TRBV11-3 and TRBJ2-3 for the parts outside the CDR3, the full variable domain is EAGVVQSPRYKIIEKKQPVAFWCNPISGHNTLYWYLQNLGQGPELLIRYENEEAVDDSQLPKDRFSAERLKGVDSTLKIQPAELGDSAVYLCASSPDRPTDTQYFGPGTRLTVL.

This rearrangement joins TRBV10-3 to TRBJ2-1; 7 nucleotides align to TRBD1. CDR1 and CDR2 (germline): ENHRY, SYGVKD. CDR3 length: 12 residues. Trimming cost V 8 bases and J 7 bases; bases outside gene matches: 5. In DNA, the CDR3 is TGTGCCATCCGAGGGGGCATGAATGAGCAGTTCTTC. Residues: CAIRGGMNEQFF.

The gene calls are TRBV10-3 and TRBJ1-1, with 7 nucleotides matching TRBD1. The CDR3 has 14 amino acids. Per the germline V gene, CDR1 is ENHRY and CDR2 is SYGVKD. V lost 6 bases and J lost 6; bases outside the gene matches: 10. This chain's CDR3 is CAIRDRVKDAEAFF. In DNA form, the CDR3 reads TGTGCCATCAGAGACAGGGTGAAGGACGCTGAAGCTTTCTTT.

This chain joins TRBV6-1 and TRBJ2-1, with D possibly being TRBD1 (6 bases). This CDR3 is 13 amino acids long. Germline V lookup: CDR1 MNHNS, CDR2 SASEGT. V was shortened by 4 bases and J by 5 bases, with 9 bases between the two germline ends. The CDR3 region is CASSVAGDNEQFF. The CDR3 nucleotides read TGTGCCAGCAGTGTGGCAGGGGACAATGAGCAGTTCTTC.

The chain has TRBV6-5 and TRBJ2-7; tentatively, D is TRBD1 (5 bases). Between the trimmed V and J ends, which lost 0 bases and 3 bases, there was a span of 12 bases. The CDR3 runs 15 residues. Germline V gene sequence: CDR1 MNHEY, CDR2 SVGAGI. The chain's CDR3 is CASSYSLSRDYEQYF. The CDR3 nucleotides read TGTGCCAGCAGTTACTCGTTGAGCAGGGACTACGAGCAGTACTTC.

V gene TRBV20-1 combines with J gene TRBJ2-1; no firm D call. CDR3 length: 11 amino acids. Trimming cost V 4 bases and J 5 bases, with 6 bases left between them. From germline, CDR1 is DFQATT and CDR2 SNEGSKA (reference sequence). CDR3 residues: CSATHHNEQFF. The CDR3 coding sequence is TGCAGTGCTACCCATCACAATGAGCAGTTCTTC.

Worth noting for this clone: Distinct nucleotide sequences in the sample also encode this CDR3. The chain combines TRBV27 with TRBJ2-5, with 14 bases lining up with TRBD2. The CDR3 has 15 amino acids. Germline V CDR1 and CDR2: MNHEY, SMNVEV (reference sequence). V trimming: 3 bases; J trimming: 4 bases; junction bases outside the gene matches: 1. The CDR3 here is CASSLGLAGVETQYF. The CDR3 region has the DNA TGTGCCAGCAGTTTGGGACTAGCGGGAGTAGAGACCCAGTACTTC.